Listed here are 18 T cell receptor beta chains from one sample, sequenced in a study of shared clonotypes between healthy human individuals. Some clones are missing from TCRdb's copy, which holds only in-frame ones; the method was immunoSEQ multiplex PCR. This table has some 1.1 million clones, around three quarters appearing once. Material for sequencing was memory CD4+ T cells from PBMCs. Subset here: CD45RA-negative fraction. The origin of the receptors is a man in his late teens or twenties in good health. Some clones in this sample may be carry-over from other donors' samples.

The chain links TRBV28 to TRBJ2-2; the D gene is possibly TRBD2 (6 bases). Germline V CDR1 and CDR2: MDHEN, SYDVKM. V was clipped by 6 bases and J by 1 base, with 15 bases between them. The CDR3 length is 16 residues. CDR3 in amino acids: CASRNPVGGNTGELFF. The CDR3 DNA follows: TGTGCCAGCAGAAACCCGGTGGGGGGGAACACCGGGGAGCTGTTTTTT.

The chain is built from TRBV11-3 and TRBJ2-2, with 7 bases aligning to TRBD1. Germline assignment: CDR1 SGHNT and CDR2 YENEEA. This CDR3 is 13 amino acids long. J gave up 7 bases and V 7 bases, and 6 bases lay outside the gene matches. CDR3 sequence reads: CASNEAGGGELFF. In DNA form, the CDR3 reads TGTGCCAGCAACGAGGCAGGGGGCGGGGAGCTGTTTTTT.

This chain uses TRBV7-8 with TRBJ1-1, with D possibly TRBD1 on 5 matching bases. CDR3 length equals 13 residues. The germline CDR1 and CDR2 sequences are SGHVS and FQNEAQ. V lost 5 bases and J 7 bases, leaving 14 bases between the germline ends. The CDR3 coding sequence is TGTGCCAGCAGCCCCAAACCCACAGGTGAAGCTTTCTTT. This codes for CASSPKPTGEAFF.

The J gene is TRBJ1-2, the V gene TRBV28; 8 positions agree with TRBD1. This CDR3 has 15 amino acids. Germline V lookup: CDR1 MDHEN, CDR2 SYDVKM. The V segment lost 2 bases and the J segment 8 bases; nucleotides outside the gene matches: 10. The CDR3 nucleotides read TGTGCCAGCAGTTTAAGGCTGGGTCAGGGGGCGGGCTACACCTTC. Translated, it gives CASSLRLGQGAGYTF.

The gene calls are TRBV21-1 and TRBJ1-3; TRBD1, as called in the table, went unchecked against the DNA. TRBV21-1 is a recognized pseudogene. This CDR3 has 13 amino acids. The CDR3 is CASSQNSGNTIYF. The CDR3 nucleotides read TGTGCCAGCAGCCAGAACTCTGGAAACACCATATATTTT.

The chain carries TRBV18 and TRBJ2-3; D gene unclear. Trimming left V 4 bases short and J 5 bases short, with 10 bases between. Germline CDR1 KGHSH, CDR2 LQKENI. CDR3 length: 13 amino acids. The CDR3 coding sequence is TGTGCCAGCTCACGACTCAAGGTAGATACGCAGTATTTT. This encodes CASSRLKVDTQYF.

This clone was observed a few times. The chain joins TRBV29-1 to TRBJ1-1; D call uncertain. Germline assignment: CDR1 SQVTM and CDR2 ANQGSEA. The length of the CDR3 is 14 residues. Trimming removed 4 bases at V and 0 bases at J, with 12 bases between. Written as DNA, the CDR3 is TGCAGCGTTGTGGACGGACGAATGAACACTGAAGCTTTCTTT. It translates to CSVVDGRMNTEAFF. Full variable domain (remainder filled in from reference TRBV29-1 and TRBJ1-1): SAVISQKPSRDICQRGTSLTIQCQVDSQVTMMFWYRQQPGQSLTLIATANQGSEATYESGFVIDKFPISRPNLTFSTLTVSNMSPEDSSIYLCSVVDGRMNTEAFFGQGTRLTVV.

This chain connects TRBV28 to TRBJ2-5; D tentatively reads TRBD1 or TRBD2 (5 bases each). The J call may be wrong; the DNA end is better matched by TRBJ2-7. Per germline, CDR1 MDHEN and CDR2 SYDVKM. The CDR3 has 15 residues. The CDR3 sequence: CASSPRFRREYEQYF. The CDR3 coding sequence is TGTGCCAGCAGCCCTCGTTTTCGCAGGGAGTACGAGCAGTACTTC.

Here the CDR3 DNA reads TGTGCCAGCAGCTTGGGGCAGGTATTGGAGACCCAGTACTTC. It encodes CASSLGQVLETQYF. The rearrangement joins TRBV5-4 to TRBJ2-5; no definite D call. The CDR3 has 14 amino acids. Trimming took off 0 bases at V and 5 bases at J, with 11 bases between the two ends. Germline V gene sequence: CDR1 SGHNT, CDR2 YYREEE (reference sequence).

This clone was detected only once. This chain connects TRBV5-1 to TRBJ2-5, with D possibly TRBD1 on 6 matching bases. Trimming took off 1 base at V and 5 bases at J, with 15 bases between the two ends. CDR1 is SGHRS, CDR2 YFSETQ, per germline. The length of the CDR3 is 15 residues. The CDR3 DNA follows: TGCGCCAGCAGCTTGCTTCAGGGGATATCGGAGACCCAGTACTTC. Protein sequence: CASSLLQGISETQYF.

This rearrangement joins TRBV15 to TRBJ1-2; no clear D gene. V lost 3 bases to trimming and J lost 11 bases, with 16 bases between them. CDR3 size: 13 residues. Germline loops: CDR1 LNHNV, CDR2 YYDKDF (reference sequence). This CDR3 is CATSRPGESDYTF. The CDR3 DNA sequence: TGTGCCACCAGCAGGCCCGGGGAATCCGATTACACCTTC.

This chain connects TRBV7-9 to TRBJ1-1; unclear D gene. The CDR3 sequence is 13 residues long. Germline-derived CDR1 and CDR2 are SEHNR and FQNEAQ (reference sequence). V lost 6 bases and J lost 7, with 15 bases in between. The CDR3 here is CASSRSRESEAFF. CDR3 nucleotides: TGTGCCAGCAGTCGGTCGAGAGAGAGTGAAGCTTTCTTT.

The rearrangement joins TRBV5-1 to TRBJ2-1; 10 positions agree with TRBD2. V gave up 3 bases and J gave up 0 bases; unmatched junction bases: 9. The CDR3 runs to 18 residues. The germline gives CDR1 SGHRS, CDR2 YFSETQ. CDR3 sequence (DNA): TGCGCCAGCAGCTCCTACACGGGACTAGCGCTCTCCTACAATGAGCAGTTCTTC. Translating gives CASSSYTGLALSYNEQFF.

This CDR3 is CASSLGRRNTEAFF. The CDR3, as DNA: TGTGCCAGCAGCCTGGGACGGAGGAACACTGAAGCTTTCTTT. The chain is built from TRBV6-5 and TRBJ1-1; perhaps TRBD1 as D (5 bases). Germline V lookup: CDR1 MNHEY, CDR2 SVGAGI. The CDR3 runs 14 residues. With 6 bases removed from V and 1 base from J, the gap between germline ends came to 12 bases.

This chain uses TRBV29-1 with TRBJ2-2, with D unresolved. V shed 3 bases and J shed 7 bases, with 12 bases lying between them. The CDR3 runs 13 residues. Germline V gene lookup returns CDR1 SQVTM and CDR2 ANQGSEA. CDR3 amino acids: CSVEGFLHGELFF. The CDR3, as DNA: TGCAGCGTTGAGGGCTTCTTACACGGGGAGCTGTTTTTT.

In regard to this clone: The sample has other DNA sequences that encode this CDR3 too. J is TRBJ2-5 and V is TRBV7-2; D ambiguous. The ends were cut back, 5 bases at V and 4 bases at J, with 8 bases in the middle. Looked up from germline, CDR1 is SGHTA and CDR2 is FQGNSA. The CDR3 is made up of 12 amino acids. CDR3 coding DNA: TGTGCCAGCAGCCCATCCGGAGAGACCCAGTACTTC. Translated: CASSPSGETQYF. Using reference TRBV7-2 and TRBJ2-5 for the parts outside the CDR3, the full variable domain is GAGVSQSPSNKVTEKGKDVELRCDPISGHTALYWYRQSLGQGLEFLIYFQGNSAPDKSGLPSDRFSAERTGGSVSTLTIQRTQQEDSAVYLCASSPSGETQYFGPGTRLLVL.

The gene calls are TRBV15 and TRBJ2-1; D unresolved. Germline-derived CDR1 and CDR2 are LNHNV and YYDKDF (reference sequence). The CDR3 runs to 11 residues. Trimming pared 4 bases from V and 5 bases from J, leaving 3 bases between. CDR3 sequence reads: CATSTHNEQFF. The CDR3 DNA reads TGTGCCACCAGCACCCACAATGAGCAGTTCTTC. The full variable domain, with the rest looked up from reference TRBV15 and TRBJ2-1, is DAMVIQNPRYQVTQFGKPVTLSCSQTLNHNVMYWYQQKSSQAPKLLFHYYDKDFNNEADTPDNFQSRRPNTSFCFLDIRSPGLGDTAMYLCATSTHNEQFFGPGTRLTVL.

Of note for this clone: A much larger clone differs from this one at a single base, so this may be a read error. Other DNA sequences of this sample code for an identical CDR3. The gene calls are TRBV11-2 and TRBJ1-1; the D gene is possibly TRBD1 (5 bases). The V and J ends lost 2 bases and 4 bases respectively, with 8 bases between them. This CDR3 spans 13 amino acids. The germline V gene encodes CDR1 SGHAT and CDR2 FQNNGV. The CDR3 loop reads CASSLTGGTEAFF. The CDR3 coding sequence is TGTGCCAGCAGCTTAACGGGGGGCACTGAAGCTTTCTTT.